This TCR beta chain was sequenced in a study of vaccination and CD4 T cells after COVID-19. Specified treatment: 10-day PBMC culture with coronavirus spike peptide pools or control peptides (ViraFEST assay). The study's findings and limits: It was found that, in convalescent patients, 304 of 307 vaccine-specific clones were spike mono-reactive.

About this clonotype itself: Its specificity is not known.

An Oncomine TCR Beta short-read assay was used to sequence the DNA from cultured CD4+ T cells. TCRdb ran MiXCR on the PCR reads and lists one entry per CDR3 protein. The table shows 9,500 to 10,000 distinct CDR3 sequences, with around 45% occurring only once. Sequenced: CD4+ T cells from blood, cultured in vitro. The clonotype comes from a human donor who had recovered from COVID-19.

CDR3 in amino acids: CSASLTGGATNEKLFF. CDR3 coding DNA: TGCAGTGCTTCGCTAACGGGGGGAGCAACTAATGAAAAACTGTTTTTT. The rearrangement joins TRBV20-1 to TRBJ1-4; TRBD1 is a possible D gene (5 bases). V dropped 5 bases and J dropped 0 bases, with 16 bases sitting between them. Germline assignment: CDR1 DFQATT and CDR2 SNEGSKA (reference sequence). This CDR3 contains 16 residues.